The 6 T cell receptor beta chains below all came from one sample that was sequenced in a study of T cell responses to AZD1222 COVID-19 vaccine. Libraries were prepared by immunoSEQ multiplex PCR; TCRdb keeps only in-frame clonotypes and omits some of them. The sample shows some 170,000 clones, 92% of them seen only once. The source material was peripheral blood, sampled on day 0 of MenACWY control vaccination. The origin of the receptors is an adult in good health.

The chain joins TRBV27 to TRBJ2-2, with 8 bases aligning to TRBD2. Germline CDR1 MNHEY, CDR2 SMNVEV (reference sequence). The ends lost 2 bases at V and 0 bases at J; junction bases unmatched: 5. The CDR3 runs 17 residues. The CDR3 DNA reads TGTGCCAGCAGTTTAACGACTAGCGCCGCGAACACCGGGGAGCTGTTTTTT. Amino acids: CASSLTTSAANTGELFF.

The V gene is TRBV11-2, the J gene TRBJ2-7; TRBD2 matches 8 bases. With 1 base clipped from V and 12 bases from J, the junction kept 11 bases outside the gene matches. This CDR3 spans 14 amino acids. Germline V lookup: CDR1 SGHAT, CDR2 FQNNGV. CDR3: CASSLAGGSFRRYF. CDR3 coding DNA: TGTGCCAGCAGCTTAGCGGGAGGGAGCTTTCGGCGGTACTTC.

This sequence joins TRBV6-1 and TRBJ2-5; D perhaps matches TRBD2 (6 bases). V dropped 2 bases and J dropped 5 bases, with 15 bases sitting between them. Germline V gene lookup returns CDR1 MNHNS and CDR2 SASEGT. The CDR3 loop spans 15 amino acids. The CDR3 DNA reads as TGTGCCAGCAGTGAATCTCAGTACCGGGGGGAGACCCAGTACTTC. Translating gives CASSESQYRGETQYF.

The rearrangement links TRBV14 to TRBJ2-7, with 12 bases lining up with TRBD2. Germline CDR1 reads SGHDN; CDR2 reads FVKESK. The junction had 8 bases not matched to a gene; V was cut back by 5 bases and J by 3 bases. The CDR3 sequence is 16 residues long. The DNA of the CDR3 is TGTGCCAGCAGCTCCCGGACTAGCGGGAAAATCTACGAGCAGTACTTC. Its protein product is CASSSRTSGKIYEQYF.

The chain is built from TRBV30 and TRBJ2-3; 10 bases fit TRBD2. The length of the CDR3 is 12 residues. Trimming cost V 7 bases and J 7 bases; bases outside gene matches: 5. CDR1 is GTSNPN and CDR2 is SVGIG in the germline V gene (reference sequence). The DNA of the CDR3 is TGTGCCTCTAGCGGGAGTAGTTATACGCAGTATTTT. Translating it yields CASSGSSYTQYF.

The chain is built from TRBV14 and TRBJ2-5; D may correspond to TRBD1 or TRBD2 (5 bases each). CDR3 size: 14 residues. The V gene's germline CDR1 is SGHDN and CDR2 FVKESK. The germline V and J ends were trimmed by 3 bases and 7 bases, with 15 bases remaining between them. CDR3 DNA: TGTGCCAGCAGCCACGGGACGGTCCCGGGGACCCAGTACTTC. Its protein product is CASSHGTVPGTQYF.